This TCR beta chain was captured in a study of tumor and adjacent non-tumor tissue in lung cancer. Study information: The cohort had about a dozen adenocarcinoma, a couple of squamous cell and 1 small cell patients. The study, taken as a whole, reports: Tumor TCR diversity, when higher, was linked to shorter survival. Tumor tissue had significantly higher TCR diversity than normal lung.

Details on this clonotype: What it recognizes is unknown.

The CDR3 spans 15 residues. Trimming shortened V by 3 bases and J by 9 bases, and 19 bases separated the two germline ends. Three rounds of nested PCR, following a modified ARM-PCR protocol, produced the TCRbeta library. One entry per CDR3 protein, called by TCRdb with MiXCR from the multiplex PCR reads. The sample records about 80,000 distinct CDR3 sequences, 65% to 75% being singletons. No cell sorting was done before RNA was extracted from the tissue. Between August and November 2014, newly diagnosed, chemotherapy-naive lung cancer patients underwent thoracic surgery in China. The source of this sequence is a woman in her sixties or seventies with non-small cell lung cancer. The sample was lung tumor tissue. The chain uses TRBV12-3 or TRBV12-4 and TRBJ2-3, with D possibly TRBD2 on 5 matching bases. The CDR3 coding sequence is TGTGCCAGCAGTTTCCACAGCCCTAGCACAAACACGCAGTATTTT. Amino acid sequence: CASSFHSPSTNTQYF.